This T cell receptor beta chain was profiled in a study of Ad26.COV2.S vaccination and SARS-CoV-2 variants. Generated by immunoSEQ multiplex PCR, the TCRdb table keeps only in-frame clones and is missing some. The sample lists around 400,000 clones; approximately 92% were seen once. V dropped 5 bases and J dropped 2 bases, with 9 bases sitting between them. Germline assignment: CDR1 MDHEN and CDR2 SYDVKM. There are 13 residues in the CDR3. This sample's treatment: roughly 19 received Ad26.COV2.S at low or high dose, single or two shots; about five received placebo; per-sample allocation not given. The samples were gathered on day 63 after the first injection of vaccine or placebo. In regard to this clone: Its antigen is currently unknown.

Broader study findings: Vaccinees reportedly had broad spike-specific CD8+ and CD4+ T cell responses.

The TCR was taken from a person aged 18 to 65 who received the Ad26.COV2.S COVID-19 vaccine or a placebo. The genes are TRBV28 and TRBJ1-2; the D is unclear. Sequenced here: peripheral blood, sampled in a trial of Ad26.COV2.S vaccine versus placebo. CDR3 bases: TGTGCCAGCAGTCCCGGGTTAAACTATGGCTACACCTTC. It translates to CASSPGLNYGYTF.